The 10 T cell receptor beta chains reported below all come from one sample, sequenced in a study of patients with pleural tuberculosis. MiXCR, applied by TCRdb to the reads, yields one record per CDR3 protein. The sample contains about 29,000 distinct CDR3 sequences, under 20% of which appear only once. The source material was peripheral blood. Receptors were obtained from a human donor with pleural tuberculosis.

In this sample, this clonotype turned up a few times. The junction and the germline gene differ at one end; a read error may be behind it. This chain uses TRBV2 with TRBJ1-5, with unresolved D. This CDR3 has 11 residues. Germline CDR1 SNHLY, CDR2 FYNNEI. The CDR3 DNA sequence: TGTGCCAGCAGTGAAGCCCAGCCCCAGCAGTTT. It is translated as CASSEAQPQQF.

Only a few counts were recorded for this clonotype. A much larger clone is a single base away; this may be a read error. This sequence joins TRBV19 and TRBJ2-1; possibly TRBD2 for D (6 bases). The CDR3 has 16 amino acids. Germline CDR1 LNHDA, CDR2 SQIVND (reference sequence). The CDR3 region has the DNA TGTGCCAGTAGTACCCTGGAGGGGAGCTCCTACAATCAGCAGTTCTTC. This sequence encodes CASSTLEGSSYNQQFF.

This clonotype showed up many times. This chain uses TRBV20-1 with TRBJ1-6, with 11 bases identical to TRBD1. The length of the CDR3 is 15 residues. The V gene's germline CDR1 is DFQATT and CDR2 SNEGSKA (reference sequence). J lost 7 bases, V lost 6 bases, and 8 bases had no gene match. CDR3 residues: CSAPRTGGGNSPLHF. CDR3 nucleotides: TGCAGTGCCCCTAGGACAGGGGGCGGAAATTCACCCCTCCACTTT.

The table lists this clonotype with a count of one. Sequence at one end of the junction differs from germline and may be a read error. V is TRBV6-2 or TRBV6-3 and J is TRBJ2-1; D is unresolved. The CDR3 loop spans 14 amino acids. Germline V lookup: CDR1 MNHEY, CDR2 SVGEGT. CDR3 sequence (DNA): TGCGCCAGCAGCCTACCACCTCCGGCGGATGAGCAGTTCTTC. It encodes CASSLPPPADEQFF.

This clonotype is labeled medium-sized. V usage is TRBV6-2 or TRBV6-3 and J usage is TRBJ1-6; a weak D match, TRBD1 (6 bases). Trimming stripped 4 bases from V and 9 bases from J, with 13 bases between. Germline V gene sequence: CDR1 MNHEY, CDR2 SVGEGT. This CDR3 has 14 amino acids. Here the CDR3 DNA reads TGTGCCAGCAGTTCGGACAGAACCTTTTCACCCCTCCACTTT. Translating it yields CASSSDRTFSPLHF.

At least ten counts were recorded for this clonotype. This rearrangement joins TRBV6-4 to TRBJ2-2; TRBD2 agrees at 7 bases. The CDR3 sequence is 14 residues long. V was clipped by 7 bases and J by 5 bases; unmatched bases: 7. In germline, CDR1 is MRHNA, CDR2 SNTAGT. In DNA form, the CDR3 reads TGTGCCAGCAAGTGGGCTAGCGGAACCGGGGAGCTGTTTTTT. Amino acids: CASKWASGTGELFF.

This clonotype was recorded many times. The V call is TRBV27, the J call TRBJ2-1; 12 positions match TRBD2. Germline values: CDR1 MNHEY, CDR2 SMNVEV (reference sequence). The CDR3 sequence is 16 residues long. V lost 0 bases to trimming and J lost 8 bases; unmatched junction nucleotides: 5. The CDR3 coding sequence is TGTGCCAGCAGTTTATCGACTAGCGGGAGATATGATGAGCAGTTCTTC. Translation: CASSLSTSGRYDEQFF.

This clonotype appeared many times. The chain has TRBV15 and TRBJ2-5; TRBD2 matches 7 bases. This CDR3 region has 16 residues. Germline values: CDR1 LNHNV, CDR2 YYDKDF (reference sequence). The ends lost 1 base at V and 5 bases at J; junction bases unmatched: 10. This chain's CDR3 is CATSRGGGRGAETQYF. CDR3 bases: TGTGCCACCAGCAGAGGAGGAGGGAGGGGAGCTGAGACCCAGTACTTC.

Ten or more counts support this clonotype. V is TRBV29-1 and J is TRBJ2-5; 7 bases map to TRBD2. The CDR3 sequence is 14 residues long. The V gene's germline CDR1 is SQVTM and CDR2 ANQGSEA. V lost 8 bases and J lost 4; bases outside the gene matches: 13. Here the CDR3 DNA reads TGCAGCACCCGCGGGCGCGGGGGAATAGAGACCCAGTACTTC. Translating it yields CSTRGRGGIETQYF.

This clonotype has ten or more counts. The V gene is TRBV4-1, the J gene TRBJ1-2; 7 bases line up with TRBD1. The junction had 5 bases not matched to a gene; V was cut back by 3 bases and J by 4 bases. Germline V lookup: CDR1 MGHRA, CDR2 YSYEKL. The CDR3 has 14 amino acids. The CDR3 region has the DNA TGCGCCAGCAGCCATCCGGGACAGATCTATGGCTACACCTTC. Translation: CASSHPGQIYGYTF.